The 25 T cell receptor beta chains presented below share a single source sample, sequenced in a study of immune evolution from preneoplasia to lung adenocarcinoma. Measured with immunoSEQ multiplex PCR; TCRdb has only the in-frame clones, and not every one. The repertoire holds thousands of clones, about 80% seen once, with approximately 3% in the top ten. Sequencing input: FFPE minimally invasive lung adenocarcinoma tissue. These receptors all come from a person in their sixties with lung adenocarcinoma.

The rearrangement uses TRBV6-6 and TRBJ1-1; D possibly corresponds to TRBD1 (5 bases). There are 14 residues in the CDR3. Per the germline V gene, CDR1 is MNHNY and CDR2 is SVGAGI (reference sequence). The V end lost 4 bases, the J end lost 2 bases, and 11 bases lay between the germline ends. The CDR3 sequence is CASSSDRSNTEAFF. The DNA of the CDR3 is TGTGCCAGCAGTTCTGACAGAAGTAACACTGAAGCTTTCTTT.

The chain employs TRBV2 and TRBJ2-1; D is possibly TRBD1 or TRBD2 (5 bases each). CDR1 is SNHLY and CDR2 is FYNNEI in the germline V gene. The ends were cut back, 2 bases at V and 9 bases at J, with 17 bases in the middle. The CDR3 spans 15 residues. CDR3 amino acids: CASSEYYSKRGEQFF. The DNA for the CDR3 is TGTGCCAGCAGTGAATACTACTCGAAGAGGGGTGAGCAGTTCTTC.

This rearrangement joins TRBV28 to TRBJ2-5, with 9 bases identical to TRBD2. Germline V CDR1 and CDR2: MDHEN, SYDVKM. With 6 bases clipped from V and 4 bases from J, the junction kept 0 bases outside the gene matches. The CDR3 totals 12 residues. The CDR3 sequence: CASRLAGETQYF. CDR3 sequence (DNA): TGTGCCAGCAGACTAGCGGGAGAGACCCAGTACTTC. Based on the CDR3 plus reference TRBV28 and TRBJ2-5, the full variable domain is DVKVTQSSRYLVKRTGEKVFLECVQDMDHENMFWYRQDPGLGLRLIYFSYDVKMKEKGDIPEGYSVSREKKERFSLILESASTNQTSMYLCASRLAGETQYFGPGTRLLVL.

This clone came up a few times. The chain employs TRBV28 and TRBJ1-4; D unclear. V lost 6 bases and J lost 8, with 13 bases in between. The CDR3 consists of 13 residues. The germline V gene has CDR1 MDHEN and CDR2 SYDVKM. The CDR3 DNA is TGTGCCAGCAGCTCCCCCGCGACAGAAAAACTGTTTTTT. It is translated as CASSSPATEKLFF.

This clone is large within its sample. This chain uses TRBV6-1 with TRBJ1-5, with D possibly TRBD1 on 5 matching bases. Germline V lookup: CDR1 MNHNS, CDR2 SASEGT. CDR3 length equals 15 residues. V was cut by 6 bases and J by 9 bases, with 21 bases left in between. The DNA of the CDR3 is TGTGCCAGCAGGACGGGGGTAGGGGTGGAGGGGCCCCAGCATTTT. Translating it yields CASRTGVGVEGPQHF.

This clone was seen once. The rearrangement uses TRBV7-8 and TRBJ2-7, with D perhaps matching TRBD1 (6 bases). Germline V gene sequence: CDR1 SGHVS, CDR2 FQNEAQ. The CDR3 runs 13 residues. The V end lost 7 bases, the J end lost 2 bases, and 12 bases lay between the germline ends. CDR3 residues: CASTPGQTYEQYF. The DNA for the CDR3 is TGTGCCAGCACCCCGGGACAAACCTACGAGCAGTACTTC.

This clone was counted between two and nine times. This sequence joins TRBV10-2 and TRBJ2-5; 7 nucleotides align to TRBD1. Germline CDR1 is WSHSY and CDR2 is SAAADI. After removal of 6 bases from V and 2 bases from J, the junction contained 6 bases not matched to a gene. This CDR3 spans 14 amino acids. The CDR3 loop reads CASRKGTAQETQYF. Written as DNA, the CDR3 is TGCGCCAGCAGGAAAGGGACAGCACAAGAGACCCAGTACTTC.

This clone was seen once. The rearrangement uses TRBV7-9 and TRBJ1-4; D might be TRBD1 (6 bases). The germline V gene has CDR1 SEHNR and CDR2 FQNEAQ (reference sequence). This CDR3 spans 14 amino acids. Trimming removed 4 bases from V and 7 bases from J, with 13 bases in between. CDR3 sequence (DNA): TGTGCCAGCAGCTCGGTGGGGGCGGGTGAAAAACTGTTTTTT. As protein: CASSSVGAGEKLFF.

The gene calls are TRBV14 and TRBJ1-1, with D maybe TRBD1 (5 bases). The CDR3 is 13 residues long. V gave up 6 bases and J gave up 0 bases, with 8 bases separating them. Germline CDR1 and CDR2: SGHDN and FVKESK. The CDR3 reads CASRRTLNTEAFF. The CDR3 region has the DNA TGTGCCAGCAGACGGACATTGAACACTGAAGCTTTCTTT.

This chain joins TRBV28 and TRBJ1-2; D unresolved. Germline-derived CDR1 and CDR2 are MDHEN and SYDVKM. Trimming took 6 bases from V and 2 from J, leaving 7 bases between them. The CDR3 consists of 12 residues. CDR3 amino acids: CASRDQNYGYTF. CDR3 coding DNA: TGTGCCAGCAGGGATCAAAACTATGGCTACACCTTC.

This chain connects TRBV11-3 to TRBJ2-5; D is possibly TRBD1 (6 bases). The CDR3 has 16 residues. The germline V gene has CDR1 SGHNT and CDR2 YENEEA. Trimming cost V 10 bases and J 2 bases, with 23 bases left between them. The CDR3 loop reads CATGTFKTGRQETQYF. The CDR3 coding sequence is TGTGCCACGGGGACCTTCAAGACAGGTAGACAAGAGACCCAGTACTTC.

In its sample, this clone was seen once. At one boundary the junction diverges from the germline segment, which might be a read error. The genes are TRBV5-1 and TRBJ2-2; D might be TRBD1 (6 bases). The length of the CDR3 is 16 residues. Germline CDR1 and CDR2: SGHRS and YFSETQ. The CDR3 sequence is CASNLVRTANTGELFF. As DNA, the CDR3 is TGCGCCAGCAACTTGGTGAGGACAGCGAACACCGGGGAGCTGTTTTTT.

This chain uses TRBV7-8 with TRBJ1-2, with D hard to call. The V gene's germline CDR1 is SGHVS and CDR2 FQNEAQ. Between the trimmed V and J ends, which lost 1 base and 4 bases, there was a span of 13 bases. The CDR3 spans 15 residues. The CDR3 loop reads CASSLVAKASYGYTF. The CDR3 coding sequence is TGTGCCAGCAGCTTAGTGGCAAAGGCCTCCTATGGCTACACCTTC.

The chain uses TRBV20-1 and TRBJ1-1; the D is unclear. The length of the CDR3 is 11 residues. Germline loops: CDR1 DFQATT, CDR2 SNEGSKA (reference sequence). V lost 6 bases and J lost 7, with 12 bases in between. This CDR3 reads CSALWQREAFF. CDR3 nucleotide sequence: TGCAGTGCCCTTTGGCAGCGTGAAGCTTTCTTT.

The V and J genes are TRBV18 and TRBJ2-1, with D uncertain. In germline, CDR1 is KGHSH, CDR2 LQKENI. The CDR3 loop spans 11 amino acids. V shed 4 bases and J shed 9 bases, with 7 bases lying between them. The CDR3 coding sequence is TGTGCCAGCTCACTGGGCAGTGAGCAGTTCTTC. Translating gives CASSLGSEQFF. Looking up the rest from reference TRBV18 and TRBJ2-1 gives the full variable domain: NAGVMQNPRHLVRRRGQEARLRCSPMKGHSHVYWYRQLPEEGLKFMVYLQKENIIDESGMPKERFSAEFPKEGPSILRIQQVVRGDSAAYFCASSLGSEQFFGPGTRLTVL.

The gene calls are TRBV6-6 and TRBJ2-1; no firm D call. The CDR3 loop spans 11 amino acids. Germline V lookup: CDR1 MNHNY, CDR2 SVGAGI (reference sequence). The ends were cut back, 6 bases at V and 5 bases at J, with 5 bases in the middle. CDR3 in amino acids: CASSPDNEQFF. CDR3 DNA: TGTGCCAGCAGCCCCGACAATGAGCAGTTCTTC.

This clone has more than one count but fewer than ten. This chain links TRBV11-2 with TRBJ2-1; TRBD2 agrees at 9 bases. V was clipped by 5 bases and J by 6 bases; unmatched bases: 5. The CDR3 consists of 14 residues. Per germline, CDR1 SGHAT and CDR2 FQNNGV. CDR3 protein: CASSPPTSGNEQFF. As DNA, the CDR3 is TGTGCCAGCAGCCCGCCGACTAGCGGCAATGAGCAGTTCTTC.

The chain carries TRBV2 and TRBJ2-3; tentative D call: TRBD2 (5 bases). This CDR3 contains 11 residues. Germline V CDR1 and CDR2: SNHLY, FYNNEI. The V end lost 8 bases, the J end lost 5 bases, and 8 bases lay between the germline ends. CDR3 sequence reads: CASGRVDTQYF. The CDR3 coding sequence is TGTGCCAGCGGGCGGGTAGATACGCAGTATTTT.

The CDR3 region is CASSTNLATYEQYF. DNA of the CDR3: TGTGCCAGCAGCACGAACCTGGCTACCTACGAGCAGTACTTC. The chain links TRBV5-4 to TRBJ2-7; D gene unclear. V shed 4 bases and J shed 2 bases, with 13 bases lying between them. Germline values: CDR1 SGHNT, CDR2 YYREEE (reference sequence). CDR3 length: 14 residues.

The chain employs TRBV7-2 and TRBJ1-5, with D maybe TRBD1 (6 bases). Germline loops: CDR1 SGHTA, CDR2 FQGNSA. The CDR3 totals 15 residues. V lost 5 bases to trimming and J lost 4 bases, with 15 bases between them. The chain's CDR3 is CASSRRGLGNQPQHF. CDR3 in DNA: TGTGCCAGCAGCCGGCGGGGGCTAGGGAATCAGCCCCAGCATTTT.

A word on this clone: Other nucleotide sequences in the sample specify the same CDR3. This CDR3 is CASRRLAEFSNEQFF. CDR3 in DNA: TGTGCCAGCAGACGACTAGCGGAATTCTCCAATGAGCAGTTCTTC. The genes are TRBV2 and TRBJ2-1; 9 positions match TRBD2. CDR3 length equals 15 residues. V was clipped by 6 bases and J by 6 bases; unmatched bases: 9. The germline V gene has CDR1 SNHLY and CDR2 FYNNEI.

V gene TRBV28 combines with J gene TRBJ2-1; 13 bases align to TRBD2. Per the germline V gene, CDR1 is MDHEN and CDR2 is SYDVKM. The CDR3 has 20 amino acids. Losses at the gene ends were 4 bases for V and 1 base for J; bases not matched to a gene: 13. CDR3 region: CASSSPGTSGNYRSYNEQFF. The CDR3 nucleotides are TGTGCCAGCAGTTCCCCCGGGACTAGCGGGAACTACCGTTCCTACAATGAGCAGTTCTTC.

V usage is TRBV11-3 and J usage is TRBJ2-7; 10 bases match TRBD1. Germline V gene lookup returns CDR1 SGHNT and CDR2 YENEEA. After removal of 1 base from V and 5 bases from J, the junction contained 5 bases not matched to a gene. The CDR3 has 15 amino acids. CDR3: CASSLGGTGANEQYF. CDR3 bases: TGTGCCAGCAGCTTAGGTGGGACAGGGGCGAACGAGCAGTACTTC. The full variable domain, completed using reference TRBV11-3 and TRBJ2-7, is EAGVVQSPRYKIIEKKQPVAFWCNPISGHNTLYWYLQNLGQGPELLIRYENEEAVDDSQLPKDRFSAERLKGVDSTLKIQPAELGDSAVYLCASSLGGTGANEQYFGPGTRLTVT.

This clone showed up just a few times. This sequence joins TRBV5-1 and TRBJ1-1; D not certain. Germline lookup yields CDR1 SGHRS and CDR2 YFSETQ. V lost 0 bases and J 0 bases, leaving 6 bases between the germline ends. This CDR3 comprises 14 residues. In DNA, the CDR3 is TGCGCCAGCAGCTTGGTCGGTATGAACACTGAAGCTTTCTTT. Translation gives CASSLVGMNTEAFF.

The chain has TRBV7-6 and TRBJ2-1; TRBD1 agrees at 10 bases. The germline V gene encodes CDR1 SGHVS and CDR2 FNYEAQ. V lost 5 bases, J lost 4 bases, and 5 bases stayed unmatched. This CDR3 is 15 amino acids long. In DNA form, the CDR3 reads TGTGCCAGCAGCCCGACAGGGGGCTTTTACAATGAGCAGTTCTTC. It codes for CASSPTGGFYNEQFF.